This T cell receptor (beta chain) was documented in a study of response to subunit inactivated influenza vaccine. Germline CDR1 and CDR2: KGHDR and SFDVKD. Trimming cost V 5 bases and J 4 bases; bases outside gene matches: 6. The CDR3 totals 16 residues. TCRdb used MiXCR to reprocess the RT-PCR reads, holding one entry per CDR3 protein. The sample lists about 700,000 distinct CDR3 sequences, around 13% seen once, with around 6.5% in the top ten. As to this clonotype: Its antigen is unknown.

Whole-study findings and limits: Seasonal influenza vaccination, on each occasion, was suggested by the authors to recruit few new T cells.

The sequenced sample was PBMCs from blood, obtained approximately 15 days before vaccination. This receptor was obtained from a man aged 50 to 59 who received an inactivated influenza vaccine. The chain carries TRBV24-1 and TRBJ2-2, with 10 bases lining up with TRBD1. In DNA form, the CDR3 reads TGTGCCACCAGTGTCACCGGGACAGGGGCCACCGGGGAGCTGTTTTTT. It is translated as CATSVTGTGATGELFF.